Sequencing of this TCR beta chain was carried out in a study of blood T cells in healthy people across ages. For the study at large: About one barcoded TCR beta cDNA was captured per two T cells.

This CDR3 has 16 residues. Trimming cost V 1 base and J 0 bases; bases outside gene matches: 5. Germline loops: CDR1 SQVTM, CDR2 ANQGSEA. Study-wide results and limits: TCR beta diversity was tightly associated with the proportion of naive T cells.

Through a sample-barcoded 5' primer and a J-beta primer mix, a second PCR was run for roughly 6 to 11 cycles. Researchers report that a template-switch adaptor with 12 random nucleotides tagged each cDNA molecule. TCRdb independently ran MiXCR on the 5' RACE reads; one entry per CDR3 protein. The data show some 930,000 distinct CDR3 sequences, 25% to 30% seen once. In this sample, this clonotype turned up many times. The antigen is undetermined. The same data also contributed to another study, on T cells of mothers and their children. This second report adds: The study sampled a few healthy Caucasian mothers and their six children.

The origin of this receptor is a woman in her forties in good health. The rearrangement uses TRBV29-1 and TRBJ2-4, with TRBD1 identical over 8 bases. Sequencing input: blood. This CDR3 reads CSVEGTGWLAKNIQYF. In DNA, the CDR3 is TGCAGCGTTGAAGGGACAGGGTGGCTAGCCAAAAACATTCAGTACTTC.